This T cell receptor (beta chain) was recovered during a study of T cell changes during pregnancy in multiple sclerosis. Assay used: immunoSEQ multiplex PCR; TCRdb lists only in-frame clones, some missing. In the table there are about 92,000 clones, roughly 90% of which are singletons. V lost 8 bases to trimming and J lost 7 bases; unmatched junction nucleotides: 14. The CDR3 covers 15 residues. Germline CDR1 reads MNHNS; CDR2 reads SASEGT. This TCR derives from a female donor with multiple sclerosis, enrolled in a pregnancy study. Specimen: peripheral blood, collected in the first trimester of pregnancy. This chain links TRBV6-1 with TRBJ2-7; 10 bases align to TRBD1. CDR3 sequence reads: CASAPARTGGREQYF. The CDR3 DNA reads as TGTGCCAGCGCCCCAGCCAGGACAGGGGGTAGAGAGCAGTACTTC.